The rows below give T cell receptor beta chains drawn from one sample of a study of T cell repertoires in cytomegalovirus infection. TCRdb processed the reads anew with MiXCR; each CDR3 protein has one entry. The repertoire has roughly 280,000 distinct CDR3 sequences, approximately 10% of them found once; the top ten carry roughly 15%. Source material: PBMCs. The receptors derive from a human donor in good health (CMV status not recorded). Some clones in this sample may be carry-over from other donors' samples. CDR3s include the opening cysteine and the closing phenylalanine or tryptophan. Each record gives: CDR3 DNA, CDR3 protein, V gene, clone size, J gene, CDR3 length, D gene. The D gene is left open where the match is weak. Size is stated for part of the rows, as once, few or many counts, or as a class when the clone is expanded.

CDR3nt: TGTGCCAGCAGCGCCGGGGACGGATCCTATGGCTACACCTTC
CDR3aa: CASSAGDGSYGYTF
v_gene: TRBV9
abundance: many
j_gene: TRBJ1-2
len: 14
d_gene: NA

CDR3nt: TGTGCCAGCAGTTACCGGGGTACGGCTCAGCCCCAGCATTTT
CDR3aa: CASSYRGTAQPQHF
v_gene: TRBV6-2/TRBV6-3
abundance: many
j_gene: TRBJ1-5
len: 14
d_gene: NA

CDR3nt: TGTGCCAGCAGTACCGACGGACAGGGGTTAGGCTACACCTTC
CDR3aa: CASSTDGQGLGYTF
v_gene: TRBV28
abundance: many
j_gene: TRBJ1-2
len: 14
d_gene: TRBD1

CDR3nt: TGCAGTGCCTCGCCGGCTAGCTCAGGCTCGTGGGATGAGCAGTTCTTC
CDR3aa: CSASPASSGSWDEQFF
v_gene: TRBV20-1
abundance: few
j_gene: TRBJ2-1
len: 16
d_gene: NA

CDR3nt: TGTGCCAGCAGTTTAGCATGGAACGGCATAGCTTTCTTT
CDR3aa: CASSLAWNGIAFF
v_gene: TRBV12-3/TRBV12-4
abundance: few
j_gene: TRBJ1-1
len: 13
d_gene: NA

CDR3nt: TGTGCCAGCAGGCTGGGGGCCTATAGCAATCAGCCCCAGCATTTT
CDR3aa: CASRLGAYSNQPQHF
v_gene: TRBV28
abundance: many
j_gene: TRBJ1-5
len: 15
d_gene: NA

CDR3nt: TGTGCCAGCAGCACGAAGACTAGCGGGAGTCAGGAGCAGTACTTC
CDR3aa: CASSTKTSGSQEQYF
v_gene: TRBV7-2
abundance: many
j_gene: TRBJ2-7
len: 15
d_gene: TRBD2

CDR3nt: TGTGCCAGCAGCCCAGCTGCGGGCAATCAGCCCCAGCATTTT
CDR3aa: CASSPAAGNQPQHF
v_gene: TRBV12-3/TRBV12-4
abundance: NA
j_gene: TRBJ1-5
len: 14
d_gene: NA

CDR3nt: TGTGCCAGCAGCTTAGCCCCGACTAGCGGGAGCACCGGGGAGCTGTTTTTT
CDR3aa: CASSLAPTSGSTGELFF
v_gene: TRBV7-2
abundance: many
j_gene: TRBJ2-2
len: 17
d_gene: TRBD2

CDR3nt: TGTGCCAGCAGCTTAGGGCAGACAGATGAAAAACTGTTTTTT
CDR3aa: CASSLGQTDEKLFF
v_gene: TRBV7-6
abundance: many
j_gene: TRBJ1-4
len: 14
d_gene: NA

CDR3nt: TGTGCCAGCAGTTACTCCCAGGGTGCTGGGGCCAACGTCCTGACTTTC
CDR3aa: CASSYSQGAGANVLTF
v_gene: TRBV6-6
abundance: NA
j_gene: TRBJ2-6
len: 16
d_gene: NA

CDR3nt: TGTGCCAGCAGCTTAGATACGGCGGGAGGTTTGCTTGAGCAGTTCTTC
CDR3aa: CASSLDTAGGLLEQFF
v_gene: TRBV11-2
abundance: many
j_gene: TRBJ2-1
len: 16
d_gene: TRBD2

CDR3nt: TGTGCCAGCATCGGACAGGGCTTTGAGCAGTTCTTC
CDR3aa: CASIGQGFEQFF
v_gene: TRBV7-2
abundance: many
j_gene: TRBJ2-1
len: 12
d_gene: TRBD1

CDR3nt: TGTGCCAGCAGTTACGCTCCTGTCTCCTACAATGAGCAGTTCTTC
CDR3aa: CASSYAPVSYNEQFF
v_gene: TRBV6-2/TRBV6-3
abundance: many
j_gene: TRBJ2-1
len: 15
d_gene: NA

CDR3nt: TGTGCCAGCAGCCTCCGGGACTCACCGATCTCTGAGCAGTTCTTC
CDR3aa: CASSLRDSPISEQFF
v_gene: TRBV11-2
abundance: NA
j_gene: TRBJ2-1
len: 15
d_gene: NA

CDR3nt: TGTGCCAGCAGTTTTCTGAGAACGTGGAAACTGTTTTTT
CDR3aa: CASSFLRTWKLFF
v_gene: TRBV27
abundance: many
j_gene: TRBJ1-4
len: 13
d_gene: NA

CDR3nt: TGTGCCAGCAGCGCCACGCCCTACGAGCAGTACTTC
CDR3aa: CASSATPYEQYF
v_gene: TRBV5-6
abundance: NA
j_gene: TRBJ2-7
len: 12
d_gene: NA

CDR3nt: TGCGCCAGCAGCCAATCGCGGGGGGTCAAAAACATTCAGTACTTC
CDR3aa: CASSQSRGVKNIQYF
v_gene: TRBV4-3
abundance: NA
j_gene: TRBJ2-4
len: 15
d_gene: TRBD2

CDR3nt: TGTGCCAGCAGTTTTGGCCCCGTTCCTGAAGACGAGCAGTACTTC
CDR3aa: CASSFGPVPEDEQYF
v_gene: TRBV6-2/TRBV6-3
abundance: many
j_gene: TRBJ2-7
len: 15
d_gene: NA

CDR3nt: TGTGCCAGCAGAACCGGGACTAGCGGGGGCCTCTCCCACGAGCAGTACTTC
CDR3aa: CASRTGTSGGLSHEQYF
v_gene: TRBV6-2/TRBV6-3
abundance: many
j_gene: TRBJ2-7
len: 17
d_gene: TRBD2

CDR3nt: TGTGCCAGTAACCCGTGGGGTTCCTACGAGCAGTACTTC
CDR3aa: CASNPWGSYEQYF
v_gene: TRBV19
abundance: NA
j_gene: TRBJ2-7
len: 13
d_gene: NA

CDR3nt: TGTGCCAGCAGCCCCGGGGGAGGGCTTGGCTCTGGGGCCAACGTCCTGACTTTC
CDR3aa: CASSPGGGLGSGANVLTF
v_gene: TRBV7-2
abundance: many
j_gene: TRBJ2-6
len: 18
d_gene: TRBD2

CDR3nt: TGTGCCAGCAGCTACGACCGGGCTGTGGAAGGCGAGCAGTACTTC
CDR3aa: CASSYDRAVEGEQYF
v_gene: TRBV11-2
abundance: many
j_gene: TRBJ2-7
len: 15
d_gene: NA

CDR3nt: TGCAGCGTTAATCCTAGCGGGGGTGCTAGCACAGATACGCAGTATTTT
CDR3aa: CSVNPSGGASTDTQYF
v_gene: TRBV29-1
abundance: NA
j_gene: TRBJ2-3
len: 16
d_gene: TRBD2

CDR3nt: TGTGCCAGCAGTTTTCAGGGTTATCCCGGGGAGCTGTTTTTT
CDR3aa: CASSFQGYPGELFF
v_gene: TRBV7-2
abundance: many
j_gene: TRBJ2-2
len: 14
d_gene: NA

CDR3nt: TGTGCCAGCAGCTTAGAATTCCAGACCTACGAGCAGTACTTC
CDR3aa: CASSLEFQTYEQYF
v_gene: TRBV11-3
abundance: NA
j_gene: TRBJ2-7
len: 14
d_gene: NA

CDR3nt: TGTGCCAGCAGCTTCTACAGGGGCTGGGGGGCCCCCAGGCCAGAGACCCAGTACTTC
CDR3aa: CASSFYRGWGAPRPETQYF
v_gene: TRBV7-2
abundance: many
j_gene: TRBJ2-5
len: 19
d_gene: NA

CDR3nt: TGCGCCAGCGGTCGGAATGAGTCGCCCTACAATGAGCAGTTCTTC
CDR3aa: CASGRNESPYNEQFF
v_gene: TRBV5-1
abundance: few
j_gene: TRBJ2-1
len: 15
d_gene: NA

CDR3nt: TGTGCCAGCAGCTTAGCGGCCAGCGGGGGGGCTACCGATACGCAGTATTTT
CDR3aa: CASSLAASGGATDTQYF
v_gene: TRBV7-9
abundance: NA
j_gene: TRBJ2-3
len: 17
d_gene: TRBD2

CDR3nt: TGCGCCAGCAGCCAAGAGGTTAGCGGGAGTTACACCGGGGAGCTGTTTTTT
CDR3aa: CASSQEVSGSYTGELFF
v_gene: TRBV4-1
abundance: many
j_gene: TRBJ2-2
len: 17
d_gene: TRBD2

CDR3nt: TGTGCCAGCAGCTTAGGGGGACCGGGACAGGGCTTTCTCGGGAACTATGGCTACACCTTC
CDR3aa: CASSLGGPGQGFLGNYGYTF
v_gene: TRBV7-9
abundance: many
j_gene: TRBJ1-2
len: 20
d_gene: TRBD1

CDR3nt: TGTGCCAGCAGCGTACAGGGGGCAGCCTATGGCTACACCTTC
CDR3aa: CASSVQGAAYGYTF
v_gene: TRBV7-2
abundance: many
j_gene: TRBJ1-2
len: 14
d_gene: TRBD1

CDR3nt: TGCAGCGTTGAAATCGGGCTGTTTTCGTTCTTC
CDR3aa: CSVEIGLFSFF
v_gene: TRBV29-1
abundance: NA
j_gene: TRBJ2-1
len: 11
d_gene: NA

CDR3nt: TGTGCCAGCACCTCAGACAGGGCCAGCGAGCAGTACTTC
CDR3aa: CASTSDRASEQYF
v_gene: TRBV12-3/TRBV12-4
abundance: many
j_gene: TRBJ2-7
len: 13
d_gene: TRBD1

CDR3nt: TGTGCCAGCAGCGGACAAAGGGGGGCGCAGTACTTC
CDR3aa: CASSGQRGAQYF
v_gene: TRBV11-2
abundance: few
j_gene: TRBJ2-7
len: 12
d_gene: NA

CDR3nt: TGCAGTGCCCCAAGGGGGGGCGAGCAGTACTTC
CDR3aa: CSAPRGGEQYF
v_gene: TRBV20-1
abundance: many
j_gene: TRBJ2-7
len: 11
d_gene: NA

CDR3nt: TGCAGCGAACAGGCGAGCACAGATACGCAGTATTTT
CDR3aa: CSEQASTDTQYF
v_gene: TRBV29-1
abundance: NA
j_gene: TRBJ2-3
len: 12
d_gene: NA

CDR3nt: TGTGCCAGCAGTTTAGGTAGACAGGAGAACACTGAAGCTTTCTTT
CDR3aa: CASSLGRQENTEAFF
v_gene: TRBV27
abundance: many
j_gene: TRBJ1-1
len: 15
d_gene: NA

CDR3nt: TGTGCCAGCAGCTTATCAGACAATCAGCCCCAGCATTTT
CDR3aa: CASSLSDNQPQHF
v_gene: TRBV7-2
abundance: many
j_gene: TRBJ1-5
len: 13
d_gene: NA

CDR3nt: TGTGCCAGCACACCCCACGCCCCCCAGGAGCAGTTCTTC
CDR3aa: CASTPHAPQEQFF
v_gene: TRBV6-2/TRBV6-3
abundance: NA
j_gene: TRBJ2-1
len: 13
d_gene: NA

CDR3nt: TGTGCCAGCAGCCGCAATGGGGAAGTTCCCCAAGAGACCCAGTACTTC
CDR3aa: CASSRNGEVPQETQYF
v_gene: TRBV7-3
abundance: few
j_gene: TRBJ2-5
len: 16
d_gene: NA